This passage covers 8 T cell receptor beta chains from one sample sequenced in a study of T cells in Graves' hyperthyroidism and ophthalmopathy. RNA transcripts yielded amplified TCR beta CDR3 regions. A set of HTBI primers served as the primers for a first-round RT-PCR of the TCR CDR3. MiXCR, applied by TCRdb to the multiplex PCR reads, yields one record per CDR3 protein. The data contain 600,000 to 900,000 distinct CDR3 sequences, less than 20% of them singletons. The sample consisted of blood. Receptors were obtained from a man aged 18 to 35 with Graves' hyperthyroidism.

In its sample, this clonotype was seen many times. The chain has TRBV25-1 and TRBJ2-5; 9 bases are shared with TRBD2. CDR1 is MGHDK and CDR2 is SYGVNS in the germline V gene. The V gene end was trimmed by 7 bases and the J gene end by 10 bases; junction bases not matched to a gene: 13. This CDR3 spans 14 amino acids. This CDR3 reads CASNRREGESGQYF. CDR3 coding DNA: TGTGCCAGCAATCGGCGGGAGGGGGAGAGCGGCCAGTACTTC.

CDR3 amino acids: CSAVGDPTDTQYF. The DNA of the CDR3 is TGCAGCGCGGTAGGGGACCCCACAGATACGCAGTATTTT. The chain carries TRBV29-1 and TRBJ2-3; the D call may be TRBD1 or TRBD2 (5 bases each). Germline CDR1 is SQVTM and CDR2 is ANQGSEA. This CDR3 is 13 amino acids long. Between the trimmed V and J ends, which lost 7 bases and 2 bases, there was a span of 13 bases.

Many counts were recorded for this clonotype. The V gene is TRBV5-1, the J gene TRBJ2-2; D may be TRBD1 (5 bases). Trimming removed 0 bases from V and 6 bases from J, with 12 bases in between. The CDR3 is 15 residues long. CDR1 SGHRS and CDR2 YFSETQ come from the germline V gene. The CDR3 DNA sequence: TGCGCCAGCAGCTTGGAAGGGGTCGCGGCCGGGGAGCTGTTTTTT. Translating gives CASSLEGVAAGELFF.

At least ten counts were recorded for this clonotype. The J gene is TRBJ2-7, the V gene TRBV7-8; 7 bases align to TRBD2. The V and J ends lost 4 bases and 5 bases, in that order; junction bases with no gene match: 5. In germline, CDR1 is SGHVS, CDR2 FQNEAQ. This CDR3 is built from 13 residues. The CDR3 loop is CASSSQRDHEQYF. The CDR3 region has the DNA TGTGCCAGCAGCTCCCAGCGGGACCACGAGCAGTACTTC.

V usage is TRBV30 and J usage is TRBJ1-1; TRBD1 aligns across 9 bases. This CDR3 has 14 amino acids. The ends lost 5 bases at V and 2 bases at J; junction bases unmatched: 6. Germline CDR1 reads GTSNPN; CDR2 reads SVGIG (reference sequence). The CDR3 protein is CAWGTGWGNTEAFF. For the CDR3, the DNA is TGTGCCTGGGGGACAGGGTGGGGAAACACTGAAGCTTTCTTT. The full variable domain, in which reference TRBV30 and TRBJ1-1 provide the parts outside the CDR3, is SQTIHQWPATLVQPVGSPLSLECTVEGTSNPNLYWYRQAAGRGLQLLFYSVGIGQISSEVPQNLSASRPQDRQFILSSKKLLLSDSGFYLCAWGTGWGNTEAFFGQGTRLTVV.

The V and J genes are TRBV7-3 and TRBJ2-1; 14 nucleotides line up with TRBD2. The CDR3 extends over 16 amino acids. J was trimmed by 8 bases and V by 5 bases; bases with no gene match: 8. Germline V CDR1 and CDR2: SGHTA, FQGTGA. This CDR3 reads CASSPQPGLAGDEQFF. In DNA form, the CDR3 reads TGTGCCAGCAGCCCGCAACCGGGACTAGCGGGAGATGAGCAGTTCTTC.

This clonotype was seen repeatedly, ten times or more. In nucleotides, the CDR3 is TGTGCCAGCAGTTTTTCGGCTAGCGGCACAGATACGCAGTATTTT. Protein sequence: CASSFSASGTDTQYF. The chain uses TRBV27 and TRBJ2-3, with TRBD2 as a possible D gene (6 bases). The ends were cut back, 3 bases at V and 1 base at J, with 11 bases in the middle. Germline V lookup: CDR1 MNHEY, CDR2 SMNVEV (reference sequence). The CDR3 consists of 15 residues.

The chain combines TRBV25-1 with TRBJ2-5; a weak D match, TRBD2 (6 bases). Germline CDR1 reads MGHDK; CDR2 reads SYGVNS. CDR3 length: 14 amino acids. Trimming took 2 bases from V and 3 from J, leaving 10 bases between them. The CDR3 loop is CASSEPGGKETQYF. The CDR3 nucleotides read TGTGCCAGCAGTGAACCCGGCGGGAAAGAGACCCAGTACTTC.